The 12 T cell receptor beta chains below were found in one sample sequenced in a study of blood T cell repertoires in COVID-19. The table came from immunoSEQ multiplex PCR; TCRdb's copy has only in-frame clones and leaves some out. Of approximately 99,000 clones listed, 55% to 75% are singletons. The sample taken for sequencing was peripheral blood. The receptors here all came from a woman in her forties with acute or convalescent COVID-19.

The rearrangement links TRBV5-1 to TRBJ1-2; no reliable D call. CDR1 and CDR2 (germline): SGHRS, YFSETQ. CDR3 length equals 15 residues. V dropped 0 bases and J dropped 5 bases, with 14 bases sitting between them. CDR3 DNA sequence: TGCGCCAGCAGCTTGGAAGGCCGAGAGGCTTATGGCTACACCTTC. This encodes CASSLEGREAYGYTF.

This chain joins TRBV30 and TRBJ1-3; no clear D gene. This CDR3 comprises 14 residues. Germline CDR1 reads GTSNPN; CDR2 reads SVGIG (reference sequence). Trimming took off 5 bases at V and 0 bases at J, with 11 bases between the two ends. The CDR3 DNA follows: TGTGCCTGGGGGATCGGTTCCTCTGGAAACACCATATATTTT. It translates to CAWGIGSSGNTIYF.

This clone showed up just a few times. CDR3 coding DNA: TGTGCCTGGAGTACACACCCCGATCAGCCCCAGCATTTT. Its translation: CAWSTHPDQPQHF. The J gene is TRBJ1-5, the V gene TRBV30; D unresolved. The V gene's germline CDR1 is GTSNPN and CDR2 SVGIG (reference sequence). The CDR3 contains 13 residues. V was trimmed by 2 bases and J by 5 bases, leaving 10 bases between them.

The rearrangement uses TRBV10-3 and TRBJ1-5; a weak D match, TRBD1 (5 bases). The CDR3 runs 15 residues. Between the trimmed V and J ends, which lost 6 bases and 2 bases, there was a span of 14 bases. CDR1 ENHRY and CDR2 SYGVKD come from the germline V gene. CDR3 nucleotides: TGTGCCATCAGCCAGGGAAACTTGGGCAATCAGCCCCAGCATTTT. This gives the protein CAISQGNLGNQPQHF.

The chain couples TRBV9 to TRBJ2-7, with unresolved D. Germline-derived CDR1 and CDR2 are SGDLS and YYNGEE. The V and J ends lost 4 bases and 3 bases respectively, with 14 bases between them. The CDR3 totals 14 residues. DNA of the CDR3: TGTGCCAGCAGCATTGGAGTTGCGGACTACGAGCAGTACTTC. Encoded protein: CASSIGVADYEQYF.

The chain links TRBV7-2 to TRBJ2-7; maybe TRBD1 (7 bases). Germline assignment: CDR1 SGHTA and CDR2 FQGNSA. V was pared by 5 bases and J by 1 base, with 12 bases between. This CDR3 contains 14 residues. The chain's CDR3 is CASSPEGQSYEQYF. CDR3 nucleotide sequence: TGTGCCAGCAGCCCGGAGGGACAGTCCTACGAGCAGTACTTC. The complete variable domain, with remaining parts taken from reference TRBV7-2 and TRBJ2-7, reads GAGVSQSPSNKVTEKGKDVELRCDPISGHTALYWYRQSLGQGLEFLIYFQGNSAPDKSGLPSDRFSAERTGGSVSTLTIQRTQQEDSAVYLCASSPEGQSYEQYFGPGTRLTVT.

The CDR3 sequence: CSAGTSREQYF. CDR3 DNA: TGCAGTGCCGGGACTAGTCGCGAGCAGTACTTC. V and J are TRBV20-1 and TRBJ2-7; TRBD2 aligns across 8 bases. With V trimmed by 6 bases and J by 6 bases, 4 bases remained unmatched. Germline CDR1 is DFQATT and CDR2 is SNEGSKA (reference sequence). The CDR3 loop spans 11 amino acids.

This clone was recorded at least ten times. In DNA, the CDR3 is TGTGCCAGCAGTGACTCTTTAGCGGGGAACAATGAGCAGTTCTTC. Protein: CASSDSLAGNNEQFF. The chain links TRBV6-4 to TRBJ2-1; 8 bases agree with TRBD2. The V gene end was trimmed by 0 bases and the J gene end by 5 bases; junction bases not matched to a gene: 3. Germline V gene data show CDR1 as MRHNA and CDR2 as SNTAGT. The CDR3 runs 15 residues.

The chain recombines TRBV5-6 with TRBJ2-3; D gene uncertain. The CDR3 is 12 residues long. Germline V gene data show CDR1 as SGHDT and CDR2 as YYEEEE. Trimming took off 1 base at V and 6 bases at J, with 6 bases between the two ends. The CDR3 sequence is CASSLTVDTQYF. In DNA, the CDR3 is TGTGCCAGCAGCTTGACGGTGGATACGCAGTATTTT.

The rearrangement links TRBV5-1 to TRBJ1-1; D remains ambiguous. The CDR3 loop spans 14 amino acids. The germline CDR1 and CDR2 sequences are SGHRS and YFSETQ. V lost 1 base and J lost 1, with 8 bases in between. CDR3 nucleotide sequence: TGCGCCAGCAGCTTGACCGTAGAGAACACTGAAGCTTTCTTT. Protein product: CASSLTVENTEAFF.

This clone came up many times. V usage is TRBV28 and J usage is TRBJ1-2; 7 positions agree with TRBD1. Unmatched junction bases numbered 14, after V lost 11 bases and J lost 8 bases. Germline loops: CDR1 MDHEN, CDR2 SYDVKM. The CDR3 extends over 13 amino acids. The CDR3 nucleotides read TGTGCCGGCAAAAGACAGGGCGTAGAGGGCTACACCTTC. It yields the protein CAGKRQGVEGYTF.

This clone was found once. V gene TRBV19 combines with J gene TRBJ1-6; 7 nucleotides align to TRBD1. The CDR3 is made up of 16 amino acids. With V trimmed by 5 bases and J by 7 bases, 11 bases remained unmatched. CDR1 is LNHDA, CDR2 SQIVND, per germline (reference sequence). CDR3 nucleotides: TGTGCCAGTAGTCTCGGGACGACAGGGCGGAATTCACCCCTCCACTTT. Translation gives CASSLGTTGRNSPLHF.